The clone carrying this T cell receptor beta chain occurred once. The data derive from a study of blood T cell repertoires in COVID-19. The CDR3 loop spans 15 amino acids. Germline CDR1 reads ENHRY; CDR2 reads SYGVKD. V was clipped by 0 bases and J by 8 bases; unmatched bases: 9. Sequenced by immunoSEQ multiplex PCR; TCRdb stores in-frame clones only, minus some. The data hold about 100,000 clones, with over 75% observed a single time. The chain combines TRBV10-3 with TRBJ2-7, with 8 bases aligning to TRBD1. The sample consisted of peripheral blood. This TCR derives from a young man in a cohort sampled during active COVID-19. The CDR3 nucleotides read TGTGCCATCAGTGAGTCGAAGGCAGGGGGCGCCCAGCAGTACTTC. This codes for CAISESKAGGAQQYF.